One and the same sample provided the 13 T cell receptor beta chains below, sequenced in a study of human T cells and chemical hapten exposure. Time point described: pre-sensitization, week 0. Treatment here: therapeutic diphenylcyclopropenone sensitization with weekly scalp DPC. From the RACE reads, TCRdb called clonotypes with MiXCR, one entry per CDR3 protein. The repertoire holds more than 150,000 distinct CDR3 sequences, with approximately 29% as singletons. Sequenced here: whole blood, sampled in connection with sensitization to the hapten diphenylcyclopropenone (DPC). The receptor source for this set is a woman between 25 and 40 years old with alopecia areata. Some clones in this sample may be carry-over from other donors' samples.

This clonotype is a singleton in its sample. The V call is TRBV7-2, the J call TRBJ1-5; the D gene is possibly TRBD1 (5 bases). CDR1 is SGHTA and CDR2 is FQGNSA in the germline V gene. The V end lost 2 bases, the J end lost 7 bases, and 12 bases lay between the germline ends. The CDR3 has 14 amino acids. CDR3 nucleotides: TGTGCCAGCAGCTTAAATCCAGGGAGGCAGCCCCAGCATTTT. Translating gives CASSLNPGRQPQHF.

This clonotype was counted only a few times. This sequence joins TRBV28 and TRBJ2-1; D gene unclear. The CDR3 consists of 14 residues. V gave up 3 bases and J gave up 8 bases, with 14 bases separating them. CDR1 MDHEN and CDR2 SYDVKM come from the germline V gene. CDR3 nucleotides: TGTGCCAGCAGTTTGGGGTCCCCCCCGGATGAGCAGTTCTTC. Translation: CASSLGSPPDEQFF.

The V call is TRBV4-3, the J call TRBJ1-2; no definite D call. V was trimmed by 1 base and J by 6 bases, leaving 12 bases between them. In germline, CDR1 is LGHNA, CDR2 YSLEER. The CDR3 spans 14 residues. CDR3 sequence reads: CASSQGPAGDGYTF. For the CDR3, the DNA is TGCGCCAGCAGCCAAGGCCCGGCGGGAGATGGCTACACCTTC.

The chain is built from TRBV11-2 and TRBJ2-2; no clear D. CDR1 and CDR2 from the germline V gene are SGHAT and FQNNGV. The ends were cut back, 5 bases at V and 5 bases at J, with 15 bases in the middle. CDR3 length equals 15 residues. In DNA, the CDR3 is TGTGCCAGCAGCCCCCGAGTGTTAAGGACCGGGGAGCTGTTTTTT. Residues: CASSPRVLRTGELFF.

The rearrangement links TRBV15 to TRBJ1-2; 10 positions agree with TRBD1. The CDR3 runs to 15 residues. Per the germline V gene, CDR1 is LNHNV and CDR2 is YYDKDF (reference sequence). V trimming: 4 bases; J trimming: 3 bases; junction bases outside the gene matches: 5. The CDR3 coding sequence is TGTGCCACCAGCATCGGACAGGGGGGGTACTATGGCTACACCTTC. This codes for CATSIGQGGYYGYTF.

The rearrangement links TRBV15 to TRBJ1-4; TRBD1 agrees at 8 bases. V shed 1 base and J 6 bases; nucleotides not matched to a gene: 4. The CDR3 spans 15 residues. Per germline, CDR1 LNHNV and CDR2 YYDKDF (reference sequence). The CDR3 region is CATSRASGGHEKLFF. CDR3 nucleotide sequence: TGTGCCACCAGCAGAGCCTCAGGGGGCCATGAAAAACTGTTTTTT.

This clonotype has a handful of counts. The chain has TRBV29-1 and TRBJ1-1; D ambiguous. Per the germline V gene, CDR1 is SQVTM and CDR2 is ANQGSEA. The CDR3 is made up of 12 amino acids. Trimming took 4 bases from V and 5 from J, leaving 11 bases between them. CDR3 DNA: TGCAGCGTTGGAGTGGAGGAAACTGAAGCTTTCTTT. Translated, it gives CSVGVEETEAFF.

The genes are TRBV28 and TRBJ2-7; the D gene could be TRBD1 or TRBD2 (6 bases each). V was clipped by 7 bases and J by 3 bases, with 19 bases between them. The germline CDR1 and CDR2 sequences are MDHEN and SYDVKM. CDR3 length equals 15 residues. The CDR3 is CASTIGPGANYEQYF. The DNA of the CDR3 is TGTGCCAGCACCATCGGGCCGGGGGCGAACTACGAGCAGTACTTC.

The V and J genes are TRBV20-1 and TRBJ2-3, with TRBD2 matching 9 bases. In germline, CDR1 is DFQATT, CDR2 SNEGSKA (reference sequence). The CDR3 has 15 residues. Trimming removed 3 bases from V and 5 bases from J; junction bases left unmatched: 9. The CDR3 sequence is CSASLAGSFEDTQYF. The CDR3 DNA reads TGCAGTGCTAGCCTAGCGGGGTCCTTCGAAGATACGCAGTATTTT.

The J gene is TRBJ2-7, the V gene TRBV5-1, with 14 bases fitting TRBD2. This CDR3 contains 17 residues. In germline, CDR1 is SGHRS, CDR2 YFSETQ. Germline trimming cut 2 bases from V and 6 bases from J; bases unmatched to any gene: 10. The CDR3 region is CASSFLLRLAGGGEQYF. The DNA of the CDR3 is TGCGCCAGCAGCTTCCTTCTTCGACTAGCGGGAGGGGGCGAGCAGTACTTC. The full variable domain, with the rest looked up from reference TRBV5-1 and TRBJ2-7, is KAGVTQTPRYLIKTRGQQVTLSCSPISGHRSVSWYQQTPGQGLQFLFEYFSETQRNKGNFPGRFSGRQFSNSRSEMNVSTLELGDSALYLCASSFLLRLAGGGEQYFGPGTRLTVT.

This chain connects TRBV5-1 to TRBJ2-5, with D possibly matching TRBD1 (6 bases). CDR1 is SGHRS, CDR2 YFSETQ, per germline. The length of the CDR3 is 14 residues. The ends were cut back, 4 bases at V and 1 base at J, with 11 bases in the middle. CDR3 protein: CASSQQGSQETQYF. Written as DNA, the CDR3 is TGCGCCAGCAGCCAACAGGGATCCCAAGAGACCCAGTACTTC.

The chain has TRBV5-1 and TRBJ2-7; D not resolved. CDR1 is SGHRS, CDR2 YFSETQ, per germline. The CDR3 length is 15 residues. Trimming removed 0 bases from V and 0 bases from J, with 10 bases in between. The CDR3 nucleotides are TGCGCCAGCAGCTTGGATGCTCGGGCCTCCTACGAGCAGTACTTC. Encoded protein: CASSLDARASYEQYF.

This clonotype was seen a few times. The chain combines TRBV11-2 with TRBJ2-1; D is undetermined. The CDR3 runs 13 residues. V was pared by 0 bases and J by 7 bases, with 7 bases between. Looked up from germline, CDR1 is SGHAT and CDR2 is FQNNGV. Here the CDR3 reads CASSLDVGNEQFF. The DNA of the CDR3 is TGTGCCAGCAGCTTAGACGTGGGGAATGAGCAGTTCTTC.